The sequence of this T cell receptor beta chain was determined in a study of T cell changes during pregnancy in multiple sclerosis (dated by TCRdb to about 2019). In the study overall: The study looked at changes in the T cell repertoire across pregnancy in women with multiple sclerosis.

Note on this clone: What this receptor recognizes is not known. No base-level quality is on record; no much larger clone is a single base apart.

The V end gives up 5 bases and the J end 6 bases, leaving 8 bases in the junction not matched to a gene. From the germline V gene, CDR1 is SGHTA and CDR2 is FQGNSA. CDR3 length: 14 amino acids, cysteine to phenylalanine. Here the CDR3 DNA is all that survives: 42 bases in frame from base 1. The method behind the library was the immunoSEQ multiplex PCR assay. Drawn from immuneACCESS, this table holds only the in-frame rearrangements with V and J called that TCRdb kept. Clones are partly lost; checked studies trace under half to an unresolved V gene and leave the rest unexplained. This sample is represented by about 85,000 clones; just over 90% of them were singletons. The ten largest make up more than 2.5% of the sample.

The rearranged segments are TRBV7-2 and TRBJ2-7; 9 central bases correspond to TRBD1. The sequences come from peripheral blood, collected in the first trimester of pregnancy. The TCR was taken from a female donor with multiple sclerosis, enrolled in a pregnancy study. The CDR3 loop reads CASSPQTGGGEQYF. The DNA sequence is as follows: TGTGCCAGCAGCCCGCAGACAGGGGGGGGCGAGCAGTACTTC.